This T cell receptor beta chain derives from a study of blood T cell repertoires in COVID-19. Original data processing: Counts of nucleated cells, estimated from reference gene primer amplification, were obtained. Sequencing used immunoSEQ multiplex PCR; TCRdb keeps in-frame clones, though not all of them. For V, J and clone size, that table is used; D and trimming come from the DNA. Of 200,000 to 250,000 clones in the sample, 80% to 90% were seen once. The junction had 2 bases not matched to a gene; V was cut back by 1 base and J by 2 bases. Germline V gives CDR1 SGHNT, CDR2 YYREEE (reference sequence). The CDR3 totals 15 residues.

The rearrangement links TRBV5-4 to TRBJ2-3; TRBD2 matches at 9 bases. The TCR was taken from a woman aged 18 to 35 in a cohort exposed to, infected with or recovered from COVID-19 (not recorded which). Input material: PBMCs or T cells enriched from blood (not recorded which). DNA for the CDR3: TGTGCCAGCAGCTTGCCTAGCGGGAACACAGATACGCAGTATTTT. It is translated as CASSLPSGNTDTQYF.